Sequencing of this TCR beta chain was carried out in a study of T cell changes during pregnancy in multiple sclerosis. TCRdb's copy holds only in-frame clones and misses some; the assay was immunoSEQ multiplex PCR. The table includes approximately 87,000 clones, around 90% detected once. The CDR3 length is 16 residues. Germline CDR1 SNHLY, CDR2 FYNNEI. The trim removed 4 bases at V and 4 bases at J, leaving 5 bases unmatched. Sequencing was performed on CD4+ T cells from peripheral blood mononuclear cells, taken in the second trimester of pregnancy. The source of this sequence is a female donor with multiple sclerosis, enrolled in a pregnancy study. The chain is built from TRBV2 and TRBJ2-3; 13 nucleotides match TRBD2. DNA for the CDR3: TGTGCCAGCAGTGGGACTAGCGGGAGCAGGGCAGATACGCAGTATTTT. Translated, it gives CASSGTSGSRADTQYF.